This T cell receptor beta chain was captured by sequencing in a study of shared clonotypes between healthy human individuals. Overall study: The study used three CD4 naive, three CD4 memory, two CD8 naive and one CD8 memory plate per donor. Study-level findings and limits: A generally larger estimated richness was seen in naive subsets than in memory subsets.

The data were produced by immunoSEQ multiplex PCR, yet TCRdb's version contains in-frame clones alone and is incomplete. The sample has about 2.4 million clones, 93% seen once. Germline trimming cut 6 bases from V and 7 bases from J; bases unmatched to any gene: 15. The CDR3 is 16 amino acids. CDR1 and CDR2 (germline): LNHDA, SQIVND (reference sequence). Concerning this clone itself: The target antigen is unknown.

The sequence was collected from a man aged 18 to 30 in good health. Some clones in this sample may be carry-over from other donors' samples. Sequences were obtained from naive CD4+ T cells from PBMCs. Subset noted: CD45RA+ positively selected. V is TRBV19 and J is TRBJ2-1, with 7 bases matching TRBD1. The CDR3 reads CASSAPTTGSLNEQFF. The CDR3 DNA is TGTGCCAGTAGCGCCCCCACGACAGGGTCTTTGAATGAGCAGTTCTTC.